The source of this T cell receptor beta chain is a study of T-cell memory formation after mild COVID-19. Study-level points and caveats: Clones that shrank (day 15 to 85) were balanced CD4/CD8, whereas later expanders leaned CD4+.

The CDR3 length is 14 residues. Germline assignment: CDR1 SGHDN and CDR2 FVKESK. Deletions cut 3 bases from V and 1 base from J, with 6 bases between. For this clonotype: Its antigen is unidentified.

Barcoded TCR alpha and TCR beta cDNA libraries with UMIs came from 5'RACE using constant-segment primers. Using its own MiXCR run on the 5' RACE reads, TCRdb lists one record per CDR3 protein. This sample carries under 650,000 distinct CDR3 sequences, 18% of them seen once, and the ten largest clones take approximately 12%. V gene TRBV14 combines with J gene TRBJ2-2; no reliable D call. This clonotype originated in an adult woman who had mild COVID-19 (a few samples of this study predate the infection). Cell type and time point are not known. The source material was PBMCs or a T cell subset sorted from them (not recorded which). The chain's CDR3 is CASSHHGNTGELFF. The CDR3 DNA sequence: TGTGCCAGCAGCCATCACGGGAACACCGGGGAGCTGTTTTTT.